Following are 5 T cell receptor beta chains from one sample sequenced in a study of T cells in Graves' hyperthyroidism and ophthalmopathy. Template material for amplifying TCR beta CDR3 regions consisted of RNA transcripts. HTBI primers were employed in a first-round RT-PCR of the TCR CDR3. Each CDR3 protein is one row after TCRdb ran MiXCR on the multiplex PCR reads. The table records hundreds of thousands of distinct CDR3 sequences, roughly 15% of them present only once. Material: blood. These receptors were collected from a woman younger than 35 with Graves' hyperthyroidism.

This clonotype was observed a few times. The rearrangement uses TRBV4-1 and TRBJ1-2, with 7 nucleotides matching TRBD1. This CDR3 has 14 residues. CDR1 MGHRA and CDR2 YSYEKL come from the germline V gene. Losses at the gene ends were 2 bases for V and 4 bases for J; bases not matched to a gene: 4. CDR3 sequence (DNA): TGCGCCAGCAGCCAAAAGACAGGGATCTATGGCTACACCTTC. Amino acid sequence: CASSQKTGIYGYTF.

This clonotype showed up just a few times. The J gene is TRBJ2-1, the V gene TRBV3-1; no reliable D call. Trimming left V 6 bases short and J 10 bases short, with 19 bases between. From germline, CDR1 is LGHDT and CDR2 YNNKEL (reference sequence). There are 14 residues in the CDR3. The DNA of the CDR3 is TGTGCCAGCAGACGTTCAGGCCGTAAGTACGAGCAGTTCTTC. It specifies CASRRSGRKYEQFF.

This clonotype was seen repeatedly, ten times or more. The J gene is TRBJ2-3, the V gene TRBV11-2; D possibly corresponds to TRBD1 (6 bases). V dropped 3 bases and J dropped 6 bases, with 13 bases sitting between them. CDR1 is SGHAT, CDR2 FQNNGV, per germline. This CDR3 contains 14 residues. This CDR3 is CASSFGTFRDTQYF. The CDR3, as DNA: TGTGCCAGCAGCTTTGGGACATTTCGGGATACGCAGTATTTT.

As for this clonotype: It is likely a read error, because the conserved phenylalanine at the end of the CDR3 is missing. This rearrangement joins TRBV5-1 to TRBJ1-5; maybe TRBD1 (5 bases). V dropped 1 base and J dropped 5 bases, with 7 bases sitting between them. Germline V CDR1 and CDR2: SGHRS, YFSETQ. The CDR3 covers 13 residues. For the CDR3, the DNA is TGCGCCAGCAGCTTGATAGGGGATCAGCCCCAGCATTTG. Translation: CASSLIGDQPQHL.

This clonotype was seen ten or more times. The J gene is TRBJ2-3, the V gene TRBV20-1; 11 bases map to TRBD2. This CDR3 has 15 residues. The germline CDR1 and CDR2 sequences are DFQATT and SNEGSKA (reference sequence). Trimming removed 2 bases from V and 1 base from J; junction bases left unmatched: 2. The CDR3 loop is CSARTLAGGTDTQYF. DNA of the CDR3: TGCAGTGCTAGAACACTAGCGGGGGGCACAGATACGCAGTATTTT.